The 10 T cell receptor beta chains reported below all come from one sample, sequenced in a study of blood T cell repertoires in COVID-19. TCRdb keeps only in-frame clones here, not all; method: immunoSEQ multiplex PCR. The table shows about 160,000 clones, with roughly 88% occurring only once. The specimen was peripheral blood. The receptors derive from a woman aged 80 or over with active or convalescent COVID-19.

This clone was recorded at least ten times. The rearrangement joins TRBV4-1 to TRBJ2-2, with D perhaps matching TRBD1 (6 bases). CDR3 length: 16 amino acids. Trimming shortened V by 3 bases and J by 4 bases, and 15 bases separated the two germline ends. Looked up from germline, CDR1 is MGHRA and CDR2 is YSYEKL. The CDR3: CASSHPGARVTGELFF. CDR3 sequence (DNA): TGCGCCAGCAGCCATCCAGGGGCGAGGGTCACCGGGGAGCTGTTTTTT.

The gene calls are TRBV3-1 (or the pseudogene TRBV3-2) and TRBJ1-1; TRBD1 might be the D (6 bases). Looked up from germline, CDR1 is LGHDT and CDR2 is YNNKEL (reference sequence). The CDR3 has 14 residues. Trimming shortened V by 1 base and J by 1 base, and 7 bases separated the two germline ends. CDR3 coding DNA: TGTGCCAGCAGCCAAGTGGGACAGAACACTGAAGCTTTCTTT. Protein sequence: CASSQVGQNTEAFF.

This chain joins TRBV19 and TRBJ1-1, with TRBD1 matching 8 bases. This CDR3 has 14 residues. CDR1 is LNHDA, CDR2 SQIVND, per germline (reference sequence). The V gene end was trimmed by 5 bases and the J gene end by 1 base; junction bases not matched to a gene: 3. CDR3 sequence: CASSSGTGNTEAFF. The CDR3 DNA reads as TGTGCCAGTAGTTCCGGGACAGGGAACACTGAAGCTTTCTTT.

V gene TRBV9 combines with J gene TRBJ1-4; D is undetermined. Germline lookup yields CDR1 SGDLS and CDR2 YYNGEE. Trimming took 0 bases from V and 5 from J, leaving 14 bases between them. This CDR3 is built from 16 residues. The CDR3 nucleotides are TGTGCCAGCAGCGTAGGCGCACAGCCACCGAATGAAAAACTGTTTTTT. Amino acids: CASSVGAQPPNEKLFF.

The V call is TRBV28, the J call TRBJ1-1; TRBD1 matches 8 bases. This CDR3 region has 17 residues. The V segment lost 5 bases and the J segment 7 bases; nucleotides outside the gene matches: 18. Germline lookup yields CDR1 MDHEN and CDR2 SYDVKM. For the CDR3, the DNA is TGTGCCAGCAGTCCACCCCAGGGGGCCCTTATTTGGGGTGAAGCTTTCTTT. This translates into CASSPPQGALIWGEAFF.

This clone was detected a few times. The chain employs TRBV11-2 and TRBJ1-2; the match to TRBD1 covers 7 bases. The CDR3 is 14 amino acids. V trimming: 4 bases; J trimming: 7 bases; junction bases outside the gene matches: 9. Germline assignment: CDR1 SGHAT and CDR2 FQNNGV. The CDR3: CASSSLRGWSGYTF. The CDR3 DNA is TGTGCCAGCAGCTCCCTCAGGGGGTGGAGTGGCTACACCTTC.

This rearrangement joins TRBV19 to TRBJ1-2; 8 nucleotides line up with TRBD1. J gave up 8 bases and V 7 bases, and 15 bases lay outside the gene matches. Germline CDR1 is LNHDA and CDR2 is SQIVND (reference sequence). The CDR3 covers 15 residues. The CDR3 nucleotides are TGTGCCAGTAAACCCCCCCAGGACAGGGTCATCGGCTACACCTTC. Protein sequence: CASKPPQDRVIGYTF.

The chain recombines TRBV9 with TRBJ2-3; D is uncertain. The V end was cut by 4 bases, the J end by 14 bases, with 17 bases between. Germline lookup yields CDR1 SGDLS and CDR2 YYNGEE. This CDR3 region has 12 residues. CDR3 region: CASSSSDSRRYF. DNA of the CDR3: TGTGCCAGCAGCTCGAGTGATAGCCGCAGGTATTTT.

This clone appeared a single time. This chain joins TRBV10-3 and TRBJ1-2, with 11 bases lining up with TRBD1. Per germline, CDR1 ENHRY and CDR2 SYGVKD. The CDR3 is 14 amino acids. After removal of 7 bases from V and 8 bases from J, the junction contained 9 bases not matched to a gene. The CDR3 DNA sequence: TGTGCCATCACTTCGGACAGGGGGCTGGCCGGCTACACCTTC. This translates into CAITSDRGLAGYTF.

The chain is built from TRBV18 and TRBJ1-1; D remains ambiguous. Germline V gene sequence: CDR1 KGHSH, CDR2 LQKENI. The CDR3 covers 15 residues. With 2 bases removed from V and 0 bases from J, the gap between germline ends came to 10 bases. The CDR3 here is CASSPMRDLNTEAFF. Here the CDR3 DNA reads TGTGCCAGCTCACCAATGAGGGATTTGAACACTGAAGCTTTCTTT.